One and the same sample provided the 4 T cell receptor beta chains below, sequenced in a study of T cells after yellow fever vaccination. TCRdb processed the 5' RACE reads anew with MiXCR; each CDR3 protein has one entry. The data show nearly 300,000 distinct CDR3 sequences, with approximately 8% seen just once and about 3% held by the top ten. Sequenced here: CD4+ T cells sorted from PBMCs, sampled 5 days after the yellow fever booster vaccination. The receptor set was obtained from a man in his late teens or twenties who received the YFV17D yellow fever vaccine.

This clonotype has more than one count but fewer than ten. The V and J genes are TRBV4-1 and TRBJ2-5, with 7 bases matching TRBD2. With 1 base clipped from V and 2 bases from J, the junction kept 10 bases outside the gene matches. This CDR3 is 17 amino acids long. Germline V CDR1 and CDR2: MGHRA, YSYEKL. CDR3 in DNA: TGCGCCAGCAGCCAAGGAAATGGGGGGGTCTTACAAGAGACCCAGTACTTC. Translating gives CASSQGNGGVLQETQYF.

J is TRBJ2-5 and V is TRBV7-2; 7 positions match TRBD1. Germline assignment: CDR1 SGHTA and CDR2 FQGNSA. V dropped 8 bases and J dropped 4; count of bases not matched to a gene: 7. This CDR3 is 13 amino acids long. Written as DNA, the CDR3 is TGTGCCAGCGGGACAGCCCCGGTAGAGACCCAGTACTTC. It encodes CASGTAPVETQYF.

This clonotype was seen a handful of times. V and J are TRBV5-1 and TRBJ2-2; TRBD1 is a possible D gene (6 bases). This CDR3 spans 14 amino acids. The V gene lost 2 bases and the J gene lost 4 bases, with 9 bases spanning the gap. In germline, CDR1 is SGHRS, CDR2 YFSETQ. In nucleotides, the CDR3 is TGCGCCAGCAGCTTAGGACAGTTCACCGGGGAGCTGTTTTTT. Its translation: CASSLGQFTGELFF.

CDR3 amino acids: CASSQARGRGNEQFF. The CDR3, as DNA: TGCGCCAGCAGCCAAGCGCGGGGTCGCGGGAATGAGCAGTTCTTC. This chain links TRBV4-3 with TRBJ2-1; the D gene is possibly TRBD2 (6 bases). The CDR3 totals 15 residues. Germline V gives CDR1 LGHNA, CDR2 YSLEER. V dropped 1 base and J dropped 7 bases, with 14 bases sitting between them.